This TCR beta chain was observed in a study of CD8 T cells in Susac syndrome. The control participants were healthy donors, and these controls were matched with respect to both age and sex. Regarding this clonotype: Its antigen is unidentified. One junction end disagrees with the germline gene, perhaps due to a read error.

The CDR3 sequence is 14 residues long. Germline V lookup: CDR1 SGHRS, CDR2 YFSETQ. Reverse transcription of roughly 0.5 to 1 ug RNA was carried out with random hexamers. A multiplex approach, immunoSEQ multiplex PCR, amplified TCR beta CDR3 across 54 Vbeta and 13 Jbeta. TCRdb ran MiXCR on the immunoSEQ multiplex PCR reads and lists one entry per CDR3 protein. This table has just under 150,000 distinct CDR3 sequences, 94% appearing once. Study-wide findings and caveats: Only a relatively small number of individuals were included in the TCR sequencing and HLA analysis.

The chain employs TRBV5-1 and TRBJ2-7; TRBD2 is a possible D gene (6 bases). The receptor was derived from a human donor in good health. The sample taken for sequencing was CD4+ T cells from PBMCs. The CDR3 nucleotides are TGCGCCAGCTCCTCCGTGGACTACTCCCACGAGCAGTACTTC. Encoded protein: CASSSVDYSHEQYF.